The clone carrying this T cell receptor beta chain was detected a few times. Its antigen remains unknown. These data belong to a study of shared clonotypes between healthy human individuals. Findings and caveats of the study: Depth of sequencing was expected to influence donor clonotype sharing. Only blood was sampled; tissue repertoires likely differ.

Trimming took 6 bases from V and 2 from J, leaving 11 bases between them. The CDR3 runs 13 residues. Germline V gives CDR1 MNHEY, CDR2 SVGAGI. TCRdb's table, derived via immunoSEQ multiplex PCR, lists solely in-frame clones and lacks some. The sample consists of around 120,000 clones, 67% of them appearing once. Researchers reported that CD8 memory united CD45RO+ cells with CCR7-negative CD45RA+ TemRA cells. The chain joins TRBV6-5 to TRBJ2-7; TRBD2 might be the D (5 bases). The sequencing input was memory CD8+ T cells sorted from blood. Documented subset: CD45RO+ cells pooled with CCR7-negative TemRA cells. This receptor was identified in a young woman in good health. This chain's CDR3 is CASSHGVAYEQYF. The CDR3 bases are TGTGCCAGCAGCCACGGGGTAGCCTACGAGCAGTACTTC.